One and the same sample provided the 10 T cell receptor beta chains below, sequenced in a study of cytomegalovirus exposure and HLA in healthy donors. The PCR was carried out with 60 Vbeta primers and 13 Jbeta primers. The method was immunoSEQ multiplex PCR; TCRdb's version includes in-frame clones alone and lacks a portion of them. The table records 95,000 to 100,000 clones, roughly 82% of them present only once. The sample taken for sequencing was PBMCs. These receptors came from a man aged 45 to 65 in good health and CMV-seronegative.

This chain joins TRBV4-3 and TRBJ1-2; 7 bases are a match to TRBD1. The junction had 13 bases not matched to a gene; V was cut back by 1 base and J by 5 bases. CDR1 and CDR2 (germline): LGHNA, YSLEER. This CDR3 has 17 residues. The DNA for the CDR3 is TGCGCCAGCAGCCAAGGATGGACAGGCGAAAAGGGATATGGCTACACCTTC. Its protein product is CASSQGWTGEKGYGYTF.

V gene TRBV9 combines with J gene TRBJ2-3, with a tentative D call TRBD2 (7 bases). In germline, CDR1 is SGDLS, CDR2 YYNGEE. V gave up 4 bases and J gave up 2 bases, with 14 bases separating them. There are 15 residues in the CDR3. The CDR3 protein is CASSSRGAATDTQYF. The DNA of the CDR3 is TGTGCCAGCAGCTCCCGGGGGGCAGCCACAGATACGCAGTATTTT.

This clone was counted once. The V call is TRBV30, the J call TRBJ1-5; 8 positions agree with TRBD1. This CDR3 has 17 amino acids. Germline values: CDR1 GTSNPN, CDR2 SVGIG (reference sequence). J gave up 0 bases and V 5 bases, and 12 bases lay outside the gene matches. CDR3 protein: CAWGTRGQALSNQPQHF. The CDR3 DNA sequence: TGTGCCTGGGGGACCAGGGGGCAAGCCCTTAGCAATCAGCCCCAGCATTTT.

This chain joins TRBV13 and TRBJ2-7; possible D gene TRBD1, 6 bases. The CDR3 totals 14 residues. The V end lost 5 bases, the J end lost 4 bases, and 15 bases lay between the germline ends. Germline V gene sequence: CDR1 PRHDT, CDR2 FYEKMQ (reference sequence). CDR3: CASSRRTAKYEQYF. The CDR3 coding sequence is TGTGCCAGCAGCCGACGGACAGCAAAGTACGAGCAGTACTTC.

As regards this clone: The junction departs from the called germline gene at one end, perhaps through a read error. Here the CDR3 reads CASSRPRGSYERYF. CDR3 DNA sequence: TGTGCCAGCAGCCGACCCCGGGGGTCCTACGAGCGGTACTTC. The chain joins TRBV4-2 to TRBJ2-7, with a possible D match to TRBD2 (6 bases). The CDR3 runs 14 residues. Germline CDR1 and CDR2: LGHNA and YNFKEQ.

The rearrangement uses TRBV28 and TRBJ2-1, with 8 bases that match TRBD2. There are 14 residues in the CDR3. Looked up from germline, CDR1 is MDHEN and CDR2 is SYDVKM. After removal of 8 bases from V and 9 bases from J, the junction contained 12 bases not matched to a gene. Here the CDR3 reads CASGEPGTRSEQFF. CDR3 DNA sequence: TGTGCCAGCGGGGAACCGGGGACTAGAAGTGAGCAGTTCTTC.

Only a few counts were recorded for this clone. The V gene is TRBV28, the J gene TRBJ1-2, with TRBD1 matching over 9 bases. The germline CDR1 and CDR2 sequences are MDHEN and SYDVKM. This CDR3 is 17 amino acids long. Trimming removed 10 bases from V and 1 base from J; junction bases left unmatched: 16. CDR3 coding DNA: TGTGCCATCACAAACCCTCCCGGACAGGGGTATAACTATGGCTACACCTTC. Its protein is CAITNPPGQGYNYGYTF.

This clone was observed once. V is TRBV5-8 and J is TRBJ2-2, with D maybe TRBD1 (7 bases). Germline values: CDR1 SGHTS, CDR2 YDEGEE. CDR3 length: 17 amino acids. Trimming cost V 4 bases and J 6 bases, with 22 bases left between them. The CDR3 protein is CASSRDSVSGVPGELFF. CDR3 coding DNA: TGTGCCAGCAGCAGGGACAGCGTTTCGGGAGTGCCCGGGGAGCTGTTTTTT.

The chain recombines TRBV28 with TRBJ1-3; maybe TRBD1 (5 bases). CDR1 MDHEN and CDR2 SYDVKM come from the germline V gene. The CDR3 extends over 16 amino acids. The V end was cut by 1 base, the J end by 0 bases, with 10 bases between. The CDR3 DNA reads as TGTGCCAGCAGTTTATTGGAGGGGACCTCTGGAAACACCATATATTTT. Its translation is CASSLLEGTSGNTIYF.

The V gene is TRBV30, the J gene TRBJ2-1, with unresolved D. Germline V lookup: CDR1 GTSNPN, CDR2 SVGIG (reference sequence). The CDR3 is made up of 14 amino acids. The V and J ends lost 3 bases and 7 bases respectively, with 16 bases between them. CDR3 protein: CAWRAMPGQNEQFF. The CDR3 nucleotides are TGTGCCTGGAGGGCAATGCCTGGTCAAAATGAGCAGTTCTTC.